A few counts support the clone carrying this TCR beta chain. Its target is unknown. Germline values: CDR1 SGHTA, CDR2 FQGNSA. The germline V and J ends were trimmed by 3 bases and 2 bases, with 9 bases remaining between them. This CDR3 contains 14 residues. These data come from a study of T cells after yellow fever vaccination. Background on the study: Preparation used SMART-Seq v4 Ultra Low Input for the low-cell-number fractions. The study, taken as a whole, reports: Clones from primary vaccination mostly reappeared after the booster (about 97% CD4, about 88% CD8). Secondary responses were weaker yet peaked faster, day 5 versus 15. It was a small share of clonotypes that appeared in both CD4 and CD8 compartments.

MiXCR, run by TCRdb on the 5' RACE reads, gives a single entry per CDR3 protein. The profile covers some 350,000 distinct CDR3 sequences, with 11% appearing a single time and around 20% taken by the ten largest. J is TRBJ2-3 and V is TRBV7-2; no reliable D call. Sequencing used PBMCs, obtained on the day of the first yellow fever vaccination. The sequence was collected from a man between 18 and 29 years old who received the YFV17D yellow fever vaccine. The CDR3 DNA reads TGTGCCAGCAGCTTGGGGATTGCCACAGATACGCAGTATTTT. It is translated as CASSLGIATDTQYF. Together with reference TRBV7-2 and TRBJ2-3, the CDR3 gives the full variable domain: GAGVSQSPSNKVTEKGKDVELRCDPISGHTALYWYRQSLGQGLEFLIYFQGNSAPDKSGLPSDRFSAERTGGSVSTLTIQRTQQEDSAVYLCASSLGIATDTQYFGPGTRLTVL.